This T cell receptor (beta chain) comes out of a study of blood T cells in healthy people across ages. Using a J-beta primer mix together with a sample-barcoded 5' primer, a second PCR was run for roughly 7 to 12 cycles. TCRdb redid the calling of the 5' RACE reads with MiXCR, one entry per CDR3 protein. The data show 580,000 or so distinct CDR3 sequences, more than 45% seen once. Trimming left V 8 bases short and J 7 bases short, with 20 bases between. The CDR3 loop spans 15 amino acids. The V gene's germline CDR1 is SGHTA and CDR2 FQGTGA. This clonotype was detected only a few times. The specimen sequenced was blood. This TCR was sampled from a man older than 75 in good health. The chain uses TRBV7-3 and TRBJ1-4; TRBD1 is a possible D gene (6 bases). The CDR3 region is CASGPHRARGEKLFF. DNA for the CDR3: TGTGCCAGCGGCCCTCACAGGGCGCGTGGTGAAAAACTGTTTTTT.